This TCR beta chain is from a study of vaccination effects on CD4 cells after COVID-19. Study-wide context: The cohort was immunized with two doses of either the BNT162b2 or mRNA-1273 vaccine. The study's findings and limits: At late timepoints after vaccination, vaccine- and infection-induced clones shrank markedly.

After roughly 10 days in culture, the CD4+ T cells were isolated. Vaccine recipients had no previous SARS-CoV-2 infection; their nucleocapsid antibodies were negative. Half-medium replacement with IL-2 medium occurred on days 3 and 7. Here immunoSEQ multiplex PCR was the method, and the copy in TCRdb shows in-frame clones only, minus some. The data hold 50,000 or so clones, with approximately 70% observed a single time. V was pared by 8 bases and J by 1 base, with 3 bases of the junction left unmatched. From germline, CDR1 is SNHLY and CDR2 FYNNEI. CDR3 length: 14 residues. The sample holds one count of this clone. Its cognate antigen is unknown.

The TCR was taken from a human donor who received a COVID-19 vaccine. The chain employs TRBV2 and TRBJ2-5, with 11 bases matching TRBD2. This specimen consisted of CD4+ T cells from PBMCs cultured without peptide, obtained before COVID-19 vaccination. CDR3 loop: CASLGLAVQETQYF. CDR3 bases: TGTGCCAGCTTGGGACTAGCGGTCCAAGAGACCCAGTACTTC.